One and the same sample provided the 6 T cell receptor beta chains below, sequenced in a study of cytomegalovirus exposure and HLA in healthy donors. Clones were sequenced by immunoSEQ multiplex PCR, and TCRdb holds only the in-frame ones, with some missing. The table has around 20,000 clones, 95% to 97% seen once; the top ten hold around 10%. Sequenced: PBMCs. All receptors derive from a young man in good health and CMV-seropositive.

This chain joins TRBV15 and TRBJ2-1; no definite D call. Germline V gives CDR1 LNHNV, CDR2 YYDKDF (reference sequence). CDR3 length: 17 amino acids. Trimming cost V 0 bases and J 2 bases, with 14 bases left between them. The DNA of the CDR3 is TGTGCCACCAGCAGAGATCAGGCAGCAACGCCCTACAATGAGCAGTTCTTC. This encodes CATSRDQAATPYNEQFF.

V usage is TRBV19 and J usage is TRBJ2-7, with 7 bases lining up with TRBD1. Germline values: CDR1 LNHDA, CDR2 SQIVND (reference sequence). J was trimmed by 2 bases and V by 4 bases; bases with no gene match: 5. The CDR3 length is 14 residues. Here the CDR3 reads CASSRQGVTYEQYF. The CDR3 DNA sequence: TGTGCCAGTAGTAGACAGGGCGTAACCTACGAGCAGTACTTC.

The CDR3 nucleotides are TGCGCCAGCAGCGTGACAAATTCCTACAATGAGCAGTTCTTC. Translated: CASSVTNSYNEQFF. This chain links TRBV5-1 with TRBJ2-1; D not certain. The CDR3 runs 14 residues. Germline assignment: CDR1 SGHRS and CDR2 YFSETQ. The V end was cut by 4 bases, the J end by 1 base, with 9 bases between.

This chain links TRBV6-5 with TRBJ2-7; 7 nucleotides match TRBD2. Germline CDR1 reads MNHEY; CDR2 reads SVGAGI. This CDR3 is 14 amino acids long. Germline trimming cut 8 bases from V and 2 bases from J; bases unmatched to any gene: 9. CDR3 coding DNA: TGTGCCAGCGGCCCCGCTCTAGCGGCCTACGAGCAGTACTTC. Translating gives CASGPALAAYEQYF.

The V call is TRBV6-5, the J call TRBJ1-5; maybe TRBD1 (6 bases). Germline V CDR1 and CDR2: MNHEY, SVGAGI. This CDR3 is built from 13 residues. Trimming stripped 5 bases from V and 5 bases from J, with 10 bases between. In DNA form, the CDR3 reads TGTGCCAGCAGTCCACAGGGCCATCAGCCCCAGCATTTT. Protein product: CASSPQGHQPQHF.

This chain connects TRBV11-2 to TRBJ1-1, with TRBD1 matching 7 bases. Trimming at V came to 3 bases and at J to 5 bases, leaving 0 bases not matched to a gene. The V gene's germline CDR1 is SGHAT and CDR2 FQNNGV. CDR3 size: 12 residues. The chain's CDR3 is CASSLGQTEAFF. The DNA for the CDR3 is TGTGCCAGCAGCTTGGGACAGACTGAAGCTTTCTTT.